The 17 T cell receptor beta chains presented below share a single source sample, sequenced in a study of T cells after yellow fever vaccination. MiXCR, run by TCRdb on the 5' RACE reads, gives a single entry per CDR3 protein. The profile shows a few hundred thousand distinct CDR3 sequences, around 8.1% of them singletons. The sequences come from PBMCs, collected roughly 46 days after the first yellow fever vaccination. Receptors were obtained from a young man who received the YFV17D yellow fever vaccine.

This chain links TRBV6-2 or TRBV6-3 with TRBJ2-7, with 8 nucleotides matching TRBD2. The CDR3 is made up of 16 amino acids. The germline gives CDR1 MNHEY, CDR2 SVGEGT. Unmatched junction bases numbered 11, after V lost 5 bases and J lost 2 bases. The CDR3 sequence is CASSRPGTRRAYEQYF. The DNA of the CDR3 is TGTGCCAGCAGTAGACCCGGGACTAGACGTGCCTACGAGCAGTACTTC.

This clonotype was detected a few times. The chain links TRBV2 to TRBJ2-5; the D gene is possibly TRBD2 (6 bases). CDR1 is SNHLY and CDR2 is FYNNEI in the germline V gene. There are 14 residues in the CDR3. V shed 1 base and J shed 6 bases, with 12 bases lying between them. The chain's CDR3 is CASSEGPREKTQYF. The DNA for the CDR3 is TGTGCCAGCAGTGAAGGTCCGCGGGAAAAGACCCAGTACTTC.

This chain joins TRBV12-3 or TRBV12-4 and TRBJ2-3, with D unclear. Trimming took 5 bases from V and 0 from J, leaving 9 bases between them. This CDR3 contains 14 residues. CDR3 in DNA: TGTGCCAGCAGTCGGCGACGGAGCACAGATACGCAGTATTTT. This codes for CASSRRRSTDTQYF.

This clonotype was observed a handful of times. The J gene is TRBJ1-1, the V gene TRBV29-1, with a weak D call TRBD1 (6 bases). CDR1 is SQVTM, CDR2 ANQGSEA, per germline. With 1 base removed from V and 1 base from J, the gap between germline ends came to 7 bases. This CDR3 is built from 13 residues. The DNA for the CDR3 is TGCAGCGTTGAAGGGGACACGAACACTGAAGCTTTCTTT. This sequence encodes CSVEGDTNTEAFF.

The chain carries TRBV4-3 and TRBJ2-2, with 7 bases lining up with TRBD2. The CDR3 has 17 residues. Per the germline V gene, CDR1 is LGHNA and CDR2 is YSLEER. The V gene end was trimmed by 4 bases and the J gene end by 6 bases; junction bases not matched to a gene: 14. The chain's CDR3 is CASSRSRDYSFPGELFF. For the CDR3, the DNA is TGCGCCAGCAGCCGAAGCCGGGACTACTCCTTCCCCGGGGAGCTGTTTTTT.

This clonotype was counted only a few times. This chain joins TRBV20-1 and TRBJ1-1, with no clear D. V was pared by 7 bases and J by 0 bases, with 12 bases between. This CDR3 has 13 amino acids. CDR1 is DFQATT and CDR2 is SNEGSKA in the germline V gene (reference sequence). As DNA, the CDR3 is TGCAGTGACCTCAAAGGGATGAACACTGAAGCTTTCTTT. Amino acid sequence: CSDLKGMNTEAFF.

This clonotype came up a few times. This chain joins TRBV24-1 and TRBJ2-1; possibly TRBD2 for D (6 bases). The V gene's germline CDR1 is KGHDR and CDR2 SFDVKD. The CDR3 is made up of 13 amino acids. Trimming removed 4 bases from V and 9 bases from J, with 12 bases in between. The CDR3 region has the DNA TGTGCCACCAGTGAATCCCCCGGGAGTGAGCAGTTCTTC. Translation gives CATSESPGSEQFF.

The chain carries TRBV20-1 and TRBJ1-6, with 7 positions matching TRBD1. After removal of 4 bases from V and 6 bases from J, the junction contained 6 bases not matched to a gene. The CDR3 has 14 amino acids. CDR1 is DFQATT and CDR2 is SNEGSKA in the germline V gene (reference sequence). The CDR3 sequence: CSATTGQLNSPLHF. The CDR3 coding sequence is TGCAGTGCTACTACGGGACAGCTTAATTCACCCCTCCACTTT.

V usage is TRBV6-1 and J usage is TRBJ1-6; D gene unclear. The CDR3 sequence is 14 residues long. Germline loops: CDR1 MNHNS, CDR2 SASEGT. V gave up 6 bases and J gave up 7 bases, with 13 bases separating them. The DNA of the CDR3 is TGTGCCAGCAGGACCGGACGGGGAAATTCACCCCTCCACTTT. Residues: CASRTGRGNSPLHF.

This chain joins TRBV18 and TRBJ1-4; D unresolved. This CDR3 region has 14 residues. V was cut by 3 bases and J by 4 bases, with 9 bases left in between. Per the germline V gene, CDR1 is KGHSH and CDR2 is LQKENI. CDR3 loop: CASSPQNINEKLFF. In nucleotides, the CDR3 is TGTGCCAGCTCACCCCAGAATATTAATGAAAAACTGTTTTTT.

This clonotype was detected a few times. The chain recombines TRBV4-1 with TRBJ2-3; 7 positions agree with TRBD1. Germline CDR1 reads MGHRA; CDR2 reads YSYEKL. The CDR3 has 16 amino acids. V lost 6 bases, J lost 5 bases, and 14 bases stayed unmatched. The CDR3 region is CASSPFTGASGDTQYF. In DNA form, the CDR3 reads TGCGCCAGCAGTCCCTTTACAGGGGCTTCGGGAGATACGCAGTATTTT.

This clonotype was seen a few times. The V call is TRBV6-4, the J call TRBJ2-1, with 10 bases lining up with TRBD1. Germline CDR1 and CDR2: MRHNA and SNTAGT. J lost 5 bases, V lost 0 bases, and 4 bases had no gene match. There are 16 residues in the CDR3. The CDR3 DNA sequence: TGTGCCAGCAGTGACTCGGGACAGGGGTTTGACAATGAGCAGTTCTTC. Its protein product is CASSDSGQGFDNEQFF.

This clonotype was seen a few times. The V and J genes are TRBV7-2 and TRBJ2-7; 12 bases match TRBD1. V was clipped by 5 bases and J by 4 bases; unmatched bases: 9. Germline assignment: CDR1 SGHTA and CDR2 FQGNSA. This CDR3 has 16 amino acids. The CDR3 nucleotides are TGTGCCAGCAGCGTAAGAGGGACAGGGGGCCAATACGAGCAGTACTTC. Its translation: CASSVRGTGGQYEQYF.

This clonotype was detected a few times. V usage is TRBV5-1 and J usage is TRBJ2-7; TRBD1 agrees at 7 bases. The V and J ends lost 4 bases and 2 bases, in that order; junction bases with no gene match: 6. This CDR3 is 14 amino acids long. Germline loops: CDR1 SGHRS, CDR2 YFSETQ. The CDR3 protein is CASSVTGTAYEQYF. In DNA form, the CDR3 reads TGCGCCAGCAGCGTTACCGGGACAGCCTACGAGCAGTACTTC.

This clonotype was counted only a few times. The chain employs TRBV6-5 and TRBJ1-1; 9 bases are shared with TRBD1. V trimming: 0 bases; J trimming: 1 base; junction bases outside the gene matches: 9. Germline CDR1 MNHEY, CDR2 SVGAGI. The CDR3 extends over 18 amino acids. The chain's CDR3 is CASSYSGTGLRRNTEAFF. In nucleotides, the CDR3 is TGTGCCAGCAGTTACTCGGGGACAGGGTTACGAAGGAACACTGAAGCTTTCTTT.

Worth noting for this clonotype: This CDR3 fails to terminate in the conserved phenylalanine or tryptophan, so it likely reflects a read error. The CDR3 loop is CASISTGTPNIQYL. The CDR3 nucleotides are TGTGCCAGCATATCCACCGGGACTCCAAACATTCAGTACCTC. This chain uses TRBV12-3 or TRBV12-4 with TRBJ2-4, with D possibly TRBD2 on 6 matching bases. The CDR3 loop spans 14 amino acids. Trimming took off 7 bases at V and 6 bases at J, with 16 bases between the two ends.

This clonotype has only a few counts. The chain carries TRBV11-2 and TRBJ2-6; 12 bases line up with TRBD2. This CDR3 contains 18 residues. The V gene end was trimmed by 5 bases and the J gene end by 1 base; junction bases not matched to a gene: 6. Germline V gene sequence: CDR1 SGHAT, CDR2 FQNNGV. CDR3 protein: CASSRRTSGDSGANVLTF. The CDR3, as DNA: TGTGCCAGCAGCCGTAGGACTAGCGGGGATTCTGGGGCCAACGTCCTGACTTTC.